The rows below give T cell receptor beta chains drawn from one sample of a study of blood T cell repertoires in COVID-19. Clones were sequenced by immunoSEQ multiplex PCR, and TCRdb holds only the in-frame ones, with some missing. The sample includes 150,000 to 200,000 clones, about 86% seen only once; the top ten take about 2.6%. Source material: peripheral blood. The receptors originated from a human donor with acute or convalescent COVID-19. The donor label of this sample is uncertain. CDR3s include the opening cysteine and the closing phenylalanine or tryptophan. The D gene is left open where the match is weak. Not every row has a clone size; where given, it reads once, few, many or a size class.

clone_size j_call d_call v_call cdr3_length cdr3_nt cdr3_aa
. TRBJ2-5 TRBD2 TRBV2 15 TGTGCCAGCAGTGAAGGCCCTAGCGGGGGGGAGACCCAGTACTTC CASSEGPSGGETQYF
. TRBJ2-2 TRBD2 TRBV7-9 15 TGTGCCAGCAGCGCCGCAACTAGCGGGGCCGGGGAGCTGTTTTTT CASSAATSGAGELFF
once TRBJ1-1 . TRBV14 17 TGTGCCAGCAGCCAAGATTTTGAACGGTTAAACCCAACCGGAGCTTTCTTT CASSQDFERLNPTGAFF
. TRBJ1-1 . TRBV9 15 TGTGCCAGCAGCGCGGGGGACGCTAGGAACACTGAAGCTTTCTTT CASSAGDARNTEAFF
. TRBJ1-1 . TRBV29-1 12 TGCAGCGTTGGGCGGATGAACACTGAAGCTTTCTTT CSVGRMNTEAFF
. TRBJ2-1 . TRBV7-9 15 TGTGCCAGCAGCTTGGAGGGGCAGGCCTACAATGAGCAGTTCTTC CASSLEGQAYNEQFF
. TRBJ1-4 TRBD1 TRBV5-6 14 TGTGCCAGCAGCCCTTACAGGGGTGGGGAAAAACTGTTTTTT CASSPYRGGEKLFF
. TRBJ2-5 TRBD1 TRBV5-1 14 TGCGCCAGCAGCTACTGGGACAGTCAAGAGACCCAGTACTTC CASSYWDSQETQYF
. TRBJ1-1 . TRBV9 13 TGTGCCAGCAGCACCACAGGGTTCACTGAAGCTTTCTTT CASSTTGFTEAFF
. TRBJ1-4 . TRBV29-1 12 TGCAGCGTGGGACTTCGAAATGAAAAACTGTTTTTT CSVGLRNEKLFF
few TRBJ2-3 . TRBV29-1 10 TGCAGCGTTCCAGGGGATACGCAGTATTTT CSVPGDTQYF
. TRBJ2-1 TRBD2 TRBV5-1 18 TGCGCCAGCAGCTTGGACGGGACTAGCGGGAGGAGGGGTAATGAGCAGTTCTTC CASSLDGTSGRRGNEQFF
. TRBJ1-5 . TRBV19 16 TGTGCCAGTAGTATAGATCGCCAGAGGAGCAATCAGCCCCAGCATTTT CASSIDRQRSNQPQHF
. TRBJ1-5 . TRBV19 14 TGTGCCAGTAGTATCGGCGGCGGGGGTCAGCCCCAGCATTTT CASSIGGGGQPQHF
. TRBJ1-1 TRBD1 TRBV29-1 16 TGCAGCGCCGACGGGGGGACAGGGATTTCGGGCCCTGAAGCTTTCTTT CSADGGTGISGPEAFF
. TRBJ1-6 TRBD1 TRBV7-3 14 TGTGCCAGCAGCGAAGGGACAGGGGGTTCACCCCTCCACTTT CASSEGTGGSPLHF
. TRBJ2-1 . TRBV5-1 15 TGCGCCAGCAGCTTGGGGGCGACTACCCGGAATGAGCAGTTCTTC CASSLGATTRNEQFF
. TRBJ1-2 . TRBV3-1/TRBV3-2 14 TGTGCCAGCAGCCAAGGTACAGGGACGGGCGGCTACACCTTC CASSQGTGTGGYTF
. TRBJ1-1 . TRBV30 15 TGTGCCTGGAGTGTAGAGGGTCAGATGAACACTGAAGCTTTCTTT CAWSVEGQMNTEAFF
. TRBJ2-5 TRBD2 TRBV7-3 17 TGTGCCAGCAGCTCCCAAGGACTAGCGGGAGGACAAGAGACCCAGTACTTC CASSSQGLAGGQETQYF
once TRBJ1-5 . TRBV5-6 14 TGTGCCAGCAGCTTGGAGGGGCTTAATCAGCCCCAGCATTTT CASSLEGLNQPQHF
. TRBJ1-1 . TRBV19 15 TGTGCCAGTAGTATAGGGGGCGGCTTTGGGGCTGAAGCTTTCTTT CASSIGGGFGAEAFF
. TRBJ2-1 . TRBV3-1/TRBV3-2 11 TGTGCCAGCAGCACTACCCTAGGGCAGTTCTTC CASSTTLGQFF
. TRBJ2-7 TRBD1 TRBV10-3 14 TGTGCCATCAGTGAAGACAGGGAAAGTAGCGAGCAGTACTTC CAISEDRESSEQYF
. TRBJ2-5 TRBD2 TRBV5-1 14 TGCGCCAGCAGTTTGCGGGGGGACCAAGAGACCCAGTACTTC CASSLRGDQETQYF
. TRBJ1-2 TRBD1 TRBV10-1 13 TGCGCCAGCGGACAGGAAGCTAACTATGGCTACACCTTC CASGQEANYGYTF
. TRBJ2-6 . TRBV7-8 19 TGTGCCAGCAGCTTAGGGGAGAGACAGGCACGCTCTGGGGCCAACGTCCTGACTTTC CASSLGERQARSGANVLTF
. TRBJ1-4 . TRBV3-1/TRBV3-2 14 TGTGCCAGCGCAGGGACGGGGGAGAATGAAAAACTGTTTTTT CASAGTGENEKLFF
. TRBJ2-4 . TRBV5-4 15 TGTGCCAGCAGCGAAGGGGGGGCAGGGAAGAACATTCAGTACTTC CASSEGGAGKNIQYF
. TRBJ1-5 TRBD1 TRBV20-1 14 TGCAGTGCTAGTATACAGGGGGCAGGTCAGCCCCAGCATTTT CSASIQGAGQPQHF
. TRBJ2-1 TRBD2 TRBV30 15 TGTGCCTGGAGGCCCACTAGCGGGAGGTCCAATGAGCAGTTCTTC CAWRPTSGRSNEQFF
. TRBJ1-2 TRBD1 TRBV14 13 TGTGCCAGCAGCCAAGACTGGACAGGCGGCTACACCTTC CASSQDWTGGYTF
. TRBJ1-1 . TRBV2 13 TGTGCCAGCACCCCAGCGGGCAGAACTGAAGCTTTCTTT CASTPAGRTEAFF
. TRBJ1-5 TRBD1 TRBV19 13 TGTGCCAGTAGTACGACAGGGAATCAGCCCCAGCATTTT CASSTTGNQPQHF
. TRBJ2-3 TRBD2 TRBV4-2 17 TGTGCCAGCAGCCAAGGCGGAAGTCTAGCGGTCCCAGATACGCAGTATTTT CASSQGGSLAVPDTQYF
once TRBJ2-5 . TRBV5-6 15 TGTGCCAGCAGTCAAGGGATGGGGGCTGGGGAGACCCAGTACTTC CASSQGMGAGETQYF
. TRBJ2-7 . TRBV12-3/TRBV12-4 11 TGTGCCAGCAGTCAGTCCCTCGAGCAGTACTTC CASSQSLEQYF
once TRBJ2-7 TRBD1 TRBV6-1 15 TGTGCCAGCAGTGACCTCGGACAGGCCTCCTACGAGCAGTACTTC CASSDLGQASYEQYF
. TRBJ2-1 TRBD2 TRBV6-6 16 TGTGCCAGCGGCAATTTCGGGGGGGCTGGATACAATGAGCAGTTCTTC CASGNFGGAGYNEQFF
once TRBJ1-1 . TRBV3-1/TRBV3-2 15 TGTGCCAGCAGCCAAGGAGTTTTGAGTTCCACTGAAGCTTTCTTT CASSQGVLSSTEAFF
. TRBJ2-7 . TRBV7-3 13 TGTGCCAGCAGCCTTAATAGGGGGTACGAGCAGTACTTC CASSLNRGYEQYF
. TRBJ2-2 TRBD2 TRBV3-1/TRBV3-2 13 TGTGCCAGCTCTCAGCGGGAGGGCGGGGAGCTGTTTTTT CASSQREGGELFF
once TRBJ2-7 . TRBV9 17 TGTGCCAGCAGCGCCAATCCAGCGGGTTTGGGTACGGGCGAGCAGTACTTC CASSANPAGLGTGEQYF
. TRBJ2-7 TRBD2 TRBV19 14 TGTGCCAGTAGTCAGAGCGGGGGTGCCTACGAGCAGTACTTC CASSQSGGAYEQYF
. TRBJ1-2 . TRBV19 13 TGTGCCAGTAGTATGTCCGGGACTGGCGGCTACACCTTC CASSMSGTGGYTF
. TRBJ2-7 TRBD1 TRBV18 15 TGTGCCAGCTCGTACCGGGACAGGGGTCCCTACGAGCAGTACTTC CASSYRDRGPYEQYF
. TRBJ2-1 TRBD2 TRBV19 15 TGTGCCAGTACCCTAGCGGGAGGTTTCGACAATGAGCAGTTCTTC CASTLAGGFDNEQFF
. TRBJ2-1 . TRBV29-1 10 TGCAGCGTAGCTACTACTGAGCAGTTCTTC CSVATTEQFF
few TRBJ1-1 . TRBV2 16 TGTGCCAGCAGTGATGAGACGTACACAGGGTACACTGAAGCTTTCTTT CASSDETYTGYTEAFF
. TRBJ2-5 . TRBV27 13 TGTGCCAGCAAAAAGAGCGGCGGGGAGACCCAGTACTTC CASKKSGGETQYF
. TRBJ2-2 TRBD2 TRBV18 16 TGTGCCAGCTCACCACGGGGGACTACCAACACCGGGGAGCTGTTTTTT CASSPRGTTNTGELFF
. TRBJ1-2 . TRBV5-1 19 TGCGCCAGCAGCGGTGGAGTAGGAAACAGGGCCTACCAGCGTAGGTTCTGCACCTTC CASSGGVGNRAYQRRFCTF
. TRBJ2-5 . TRBV5-1 15 TGCGCCAGCAGCTTGTTCCCGGGTGTAATGGAGACCCAGTACTTC CASSLFPGVMETQYF
. TRBJ2-1 TRBD2 TRBV11-2 19 TGTGCCAGCAGCTTAGCGCCGGGACTAGCGGGAGTAAATGACAATGAGCAGTTCTTC CASSLAPGLAGVNDNEQFF
. TRBJ2-5 . TRBV30 13 TGTGCCTGGAGTGGGTCCAGAATGGAGACCCAGTACTTC CAWSGSRMETQYF
. TRBJ1-2 TRBD1 TRBV3-1/TRBV3-2 16 TGTGCCAGCAGCTTTATCGGGACAGGGGCAACCTATGGCTACACCTTC CASSFIGTGATYGYTF
. TRBJ2-3 . TRBV5-5 12 TGTGCCAGCACCTTACGAGTAGATACGCAGTATTTT CASTLRVDTQYF